The clone carrying this TCR beta chain has just a few counts. Its antigen is unidentified. Primed by a sample-barcoded 5' primer and a J-beta primer mix, a second PCR proceeded for about 7 to 12 cycles. From the 5' RACE reads, TCRdb called clonotypes with MiXCR, one entry per CDR3 protein. The sample has 700,000 to 850,000 distinct CDR3 sequences; about 55% are singletons. Per sample, at least 6 micrograms of total RNA were extracted. There are 14 residues in the CDR3. Trimming cost V 5 bases and J 2 bases; bases outside gene matches: 5. Germline CDR1 and CDR2: DFQATT and SNEGSKA (reference sequence). The sample comes from a study of blood T cells in healthy people across ages. Overall study findings and caveats: A strong correlation between TCR beta diversity and naive T cell percentage was seen. When set beside aged donors, long-lived donors presented more naive CD4+ cells and higher diversity.

The sample comprised blood. The receptor's source is a man older than 75 in good health. The gene calls are TRBV20-1 and TRBJ2-5; TRBD2 matches 10 bases. CDR3 residues: CSAYSSGRQETQYF. CDR3 DNA: TGCAGTGCTTACTCTAGCGGGAGACAAGAGACCCAGTACTTC.